The 10 T cell receptor beta chains below were found in one sample sequenced in a study of shared T cell receptors in the human thymus. The protocol was immunoSEQ multiplex PCR, while the TCRdb copy is restricted to in-frame clones and leaves out a portion. The sample contains roughly 700,000 clones, around 89% of which appear only once. Another study also made use of these data, one on human thymus T cells.

Sequencing was performed on thymocytes. These receptors were taken from a boy under two years old with a congenital heart defect.

In this sample, this clone turned up a few times. V is TRBV10-3 and J is TRBJ1-2; TRBD1 matches at 8 bases. V was pared by 9 bases and J by 2 bases, with 8 bases of the junction left unmatched. The CDR3 is made up of 14 amino acids. Germline V lookup: CDR1 ENHRY, CDR2 SYGVKD. This CDR3 is CAILGQGGNYGYTF. DNA for the CDR3: TGTGCCATACTTGGACAGGGAGGAAACTATGGCTACACCTTC.

The chain is built from TRBV5-1 and TRBJ2-3, with 8 nucleotides matching TRBD2. Germline V gene lookup returns CDR1 SGHRS and CDR2 YFSETQ. V gave up 4 bases and J gave up 4 bases; unmatched junction bases: 5. CDR3 length: 14 residues. This chain's CDR3 is CASSATSESDTQYF. As DNA, the CDR3 is TGCGCCAGCAGCGCGACTAGCGAATCAGATACGCAGTATTTT. The entire variable domain, with the rest obtained from reference TRBV5-1 and TRBJ2-3, is as follows: KAGVTQTPRYLIKTRGQQVTLSCSPISGHRSVSWYQQTPGQGLQFLFEYFSETQRNKGNFPGRFSGRQFSNSRSEMNVSTLELGDSALYLCASSATSESDTQYFGPGTRLTVL.

This clone came up a few times. The rearrangement links TRBV5-5 to TRBJ2-3, with 11 bases that match TRBD2. J lost 5 bases, V lost 1 base, and 12 bases had no gene match. Germline assignment: CDR1 SGHKS and CDR2 YYEKEE (reference sequence). The CDR3 is 18 residues long. For the CDR3, the DNA is TGTGCCAGCAGCTTGTGGACAGCCGGGACTAGCGGTGGAGATACGCAGTATTTT. Its translation: CASSLWTAGTSGGDTQYF.

Here the CDR3 DNA reads TGCAGCGCGACAACAGGGAATGGCTACACCTTC. It specifies CSATTGNGYTF. The chain couples TRBV29-1 to TRBJ1-2, with D perhaps TRBD1 (6 bases). This CDR3 has 11 amino acids. Germline V gives CDR1 SQVTM, CDR2 ANQGSEA. Trimming removed 7 bases from V and 6 bases from J, with 12 bases in between.

The rearrangement uses TRBV4-1 and TRBJ2-1; 14 bases line up with TRBD2. The CDR3 runs 19 residues. With V trimmed by 1 base and J by 1 base, 6 bases remained unmatched. Germline V gene data show CDR1 as MGHRA and CDR2 as YSYEKL. The CDR3 is CASSQGKGLAGESYNEQFF. The CDR3 DNA reads as TGCGCCAGCAGCCAAGGAAAGGGACTAGCGGGAGAGTCCTACAATGAGCAGTTCTTC.

V is TRBV7-2 and J is TRBJ1-5; D ambiguous. The V gene lost 3 bases and the J gene lost 3 bases, with 12 bases spanning the gap. Germline V gives CDR1 SGHTA, CDR2 FQGNSA. The CDR3 covers 15 residues. DNA for the CDR3: TGTGCCAGCAGCTTTCACGGGAATCTCAATCAGCCCCAGCATTTT. Protein product: CASSFHGNLNQPQHF.

The chain is built from TRBV7-9 and TRBJ2-2, with 11 bases fitting TRBD2. V trimming: 4 bases; J trimming: 3 bases; junction bases outside the gene matches: 4. CDR1 SEHNR and CDR2 FQNEAQ come from the germline V gene (reference sequence). CDR3 length equals 16 residues. CDR3 sequence: CASSWGGLADTGELFF. The CDR3 bases are TGTGCCAGCAGCTGGGGGGGACTAGCGGACACCGGGGAGCTGTTTTTT.

This clone was seen only once. V usage is TRBV28 and J usage is TRBJ2-7, with 11 bases matching TRBD2. The CDR3 loop spans 14 amino acids. Germline values: CDR1 MDHEN, CDR2 SYDVKM. Losses at the gene ends were 5 bases for V and 6 bases for J; bases not matched to a gene: 6. CDR3 DNA: TGTGCCAGCAGTGTAGCGGGAGGGCCTGGCGAGCAGTACTTC. It codes for CASSVAGGPGEQYF.

The chain links TRBV4-3 to TRBJ2-1, with 11 bases that match TRBD1. With V trimmed by 3 bases and J by 1 base, 14 bases remained unmatched. CDR1 and CDR2 (germline): LGHNA, YSLEER. This CDR3 has 20 residues. The CDR3 DNA follows: TGCGCCAGCAGCCAGGAAACCCGGGACAGGGGGTTTGGGTCCTACAATGAGCAGTTCTTC. This codes for CASSQETRDRGFGSYNEQFF.

The chain recombines TRBV9 with TRBJ2-7; 10 bases fit TRBD2. CDR3 length: 15 amino acids. Germline CDR1 SGDLS, CDR2 YYNGEE. Trimming removed 0 bases from V and 2 bases from J; junction bases left unmatched: 2. CDR3 loop: CASSVATSGTYEQYF. The CDR3 coding sequence is TGTGCCAGCAGCGTAGCTACTAGCGGGACCTACGAGCAGTACTTC.